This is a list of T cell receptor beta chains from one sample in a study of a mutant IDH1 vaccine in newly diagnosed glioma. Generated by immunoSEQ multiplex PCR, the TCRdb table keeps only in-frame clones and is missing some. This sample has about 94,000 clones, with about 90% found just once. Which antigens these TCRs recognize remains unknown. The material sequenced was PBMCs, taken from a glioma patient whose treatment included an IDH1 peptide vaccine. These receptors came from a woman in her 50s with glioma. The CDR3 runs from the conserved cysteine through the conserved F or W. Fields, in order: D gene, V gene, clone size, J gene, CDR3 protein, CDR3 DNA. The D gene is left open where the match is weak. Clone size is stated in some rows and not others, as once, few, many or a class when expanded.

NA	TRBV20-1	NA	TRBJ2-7	CSAGAYEQYF	TGCAGTGCCGGGGCCTACGAGCAGTACTTC
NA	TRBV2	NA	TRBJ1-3	CASSLDGAGNTIYF	TGTGCCAGCAGTTTGGACGGAGCTGGAAACACCATATATTTT
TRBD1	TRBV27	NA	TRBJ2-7	CASSSHGQDSYEQYF	TGTGCCAGCAGTTCCCACGGACAGGATTCCTACGAGCAGTACTTC
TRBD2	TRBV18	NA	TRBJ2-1	CASSPPGLAGGFDEQFF	TGTGCCAGCTCACCACCGGGACTAGCGGGAGGGTTCGATGAGCAGTTCTTC
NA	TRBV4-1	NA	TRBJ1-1	CASSQDGVDNTEAFF	TGCGCCAGCAGCCAGGACGGGGTCGACAACACTGAAGCTTTCTTT
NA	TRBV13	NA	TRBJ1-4	CASSIGGNEKLFF	TGTGCCAGCAGTATTGGAGGGAATGAAAAACTGTTTTTT
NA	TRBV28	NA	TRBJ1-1	CASSLLGNTEAFF	TGTGCCAGCAGTTTACTAGGGAACACTGAAGCTTTCTTT
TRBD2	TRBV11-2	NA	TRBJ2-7	CASSPLAGPPGEQYF	TGTGCCAGCAGCCCTTTAGCGGGACCGCCTGGCGAGCAGTACTTC
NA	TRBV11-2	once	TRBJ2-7	CASSLGAGVYEQYF	TGTGCCAGCAGCTTAGGGGCAGGGGTTTACGAGCAGTACTTC
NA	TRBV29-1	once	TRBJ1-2	CSVVQGAIGYTF	TGCAGCGTTGTACAGGGAGCCATAGGCTACACCTTC
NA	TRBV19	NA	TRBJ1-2	CASSKGRAAAGYGYTF	TGTGCCAGTAGTAAAGGTCGGGCGGCTGCTGGCTATGGCTACACCTTC
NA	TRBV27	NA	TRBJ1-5	CASSFSAAFNQPQHF	TGTGCCAGCAGTTTCTCGGCAGCCTTCAATCAGCCCCAGCATTTT
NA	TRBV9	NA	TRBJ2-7	CASSSSHRSEQRHEQYF	TGTGCCAGCAGCTCGAGTCACAGGAGCGAGCAACGACACGAGCAGTACTTC
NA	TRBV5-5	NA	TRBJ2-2	CASSLGQGYTGELFF	TGTGCCAGCAGCTTGGGGCAGGGATACACCGGGGAGCTGTTTTTT
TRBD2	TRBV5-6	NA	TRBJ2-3	CASSRRLASSTDTQYF	TGTGCCAGCAGCCGAAGACTAGCGTCAAGCACAGATACGCAGTATTTT
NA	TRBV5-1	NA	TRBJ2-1	CASSLSNEQFF	TGCGCCAGCAGCTTGTCCAATGAGCAGTTCTTC
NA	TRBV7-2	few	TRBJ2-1	CASSPYTEQFF	TGTGCCAGCAGCCCCTATACTGAGCAGTTCTTC
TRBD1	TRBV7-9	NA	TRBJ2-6	CASSFYRGAGANVLTF	TGTGCCAGCAGCTTCTACAGGGGGGCTGGGGCCAACGTCCTGACTTTC
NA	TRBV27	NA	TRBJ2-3	CASSLSPAATQYF	TGTGCCAGCAGTTTATCCCCCGCGGCTACGCAGTATTTT
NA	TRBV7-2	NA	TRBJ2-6	CASSLGRGNSVLTF	TGTGCCAGCAGCTTAGGTCGCGGGAACAGCGTCCTGACTTTC
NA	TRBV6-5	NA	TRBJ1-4	CASRTVLNEKLFF	TGTGCCAGCAGGACAGTTTTAAATGAAAAACTGTTTTTT
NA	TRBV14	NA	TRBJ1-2	CASSPGGVGYTF	TGTGCCAGCAGCCCCGGGGGGGTTGGCTACACCTTC
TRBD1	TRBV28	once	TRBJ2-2	CASSPPDRDTGELFF	TGTGCCAGCAGTCCCCCGGACAGGGACACCGGGGAGCTGTTTTTT
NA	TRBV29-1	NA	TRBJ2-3	CSVEGDIESTDTQYF	TGCAGCGTTGAAGGGGACATTGAGAGCACAGATACGCAGTATTTT
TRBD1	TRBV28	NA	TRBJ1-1	CASSLRGDRGVRTEAFF	TGTGCCAGCAGTTTAAGAGGGGACAGGGGGGTGAGAACTGAAGCTTTCTTT
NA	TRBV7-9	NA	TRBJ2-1	CASSFGGRLVDEQFF	TGTGCCAGCAGCTTTGGGGGGCGGCTGGTGGATGAGCAGTTCTTC
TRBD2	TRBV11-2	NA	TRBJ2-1	CASSLDRGTSPYNEQFF	TGTGCCAGCAGCTTAGACCGAGGGACTAGCCCCTACAATGAGCAGTTCTTC
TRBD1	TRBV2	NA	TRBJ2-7	CASMSGTGYVEQYF	TGTGCCAGCATGTCCGGGACAGGGTATGTAGAGCAGTACTTC
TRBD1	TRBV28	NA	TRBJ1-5	CASSFGQGSSNQPQHF	TGTGCCAGCAGTTTTGGACAGGGGAGTAGCAATCAGCCCCAGCATTTT
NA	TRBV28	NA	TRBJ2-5	CASSSGSPETQYF	TGTGCCAGCAGTTCAGGGTCCCCAGAGACCCAGTACTTC